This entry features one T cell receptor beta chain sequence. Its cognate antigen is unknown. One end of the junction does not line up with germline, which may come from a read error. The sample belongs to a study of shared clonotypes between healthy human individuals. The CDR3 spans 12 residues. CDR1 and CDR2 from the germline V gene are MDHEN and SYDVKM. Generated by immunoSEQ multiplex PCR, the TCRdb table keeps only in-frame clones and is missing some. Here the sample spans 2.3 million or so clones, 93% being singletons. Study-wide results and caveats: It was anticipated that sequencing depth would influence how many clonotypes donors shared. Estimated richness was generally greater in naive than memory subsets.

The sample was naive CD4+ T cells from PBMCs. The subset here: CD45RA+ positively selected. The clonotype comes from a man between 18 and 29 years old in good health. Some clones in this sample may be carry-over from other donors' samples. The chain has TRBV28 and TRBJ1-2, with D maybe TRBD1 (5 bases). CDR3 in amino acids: CASSFTGQLIHF. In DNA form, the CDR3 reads TGTGCCAGCAGTTTTACAGGCCAGTTGATCCACTTC.